This entry features one T cell receptor beta chain sequence. Vbeta (60) and Jbeta (13) primers were used in the PCR. The repertoire was sequenced with immunoSEQ multiplex PCR; TCRdb's copy has only in-frame clones and lacks some. This table has about 150,000 clones, 66% appearing once. CDR1 and CDR2 (germline): MGHDK, SYGVNS. Trimming left V 0 bases short and J 2 bases short, with 17 bases between. The length of the CDR3 is 17 residues. This record belongs to a study of cytomegalovirus exposure and HLA in healthy donors. Study details: Ancestry clustering placed 81% of under 450 genotyped donors in the Caucasian-associated cluster.

V is TRBV25-1 and J is TRBJ2-7, with TRBD2 as a possible D gene (6 bases). This TCR was sampled from a human donor in good health. Sequenced: PBMCs. CDR3 sequence: CASSEYSGQGNPYEQYF. DNA for the CDR3: TGTGCCAGCAGTGAATATAGCGGCCAGGGCAATCCCTACGAGCAGTACTTC.